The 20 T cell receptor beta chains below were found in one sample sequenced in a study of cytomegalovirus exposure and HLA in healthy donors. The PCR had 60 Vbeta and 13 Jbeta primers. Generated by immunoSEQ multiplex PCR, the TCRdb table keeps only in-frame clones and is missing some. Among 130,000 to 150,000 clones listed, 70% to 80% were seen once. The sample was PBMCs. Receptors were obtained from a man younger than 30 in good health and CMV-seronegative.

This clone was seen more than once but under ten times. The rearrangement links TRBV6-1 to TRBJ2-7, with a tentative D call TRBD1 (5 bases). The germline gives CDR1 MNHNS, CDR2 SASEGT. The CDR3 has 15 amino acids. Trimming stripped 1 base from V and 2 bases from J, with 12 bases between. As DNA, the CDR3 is TGTGCCAGCAGTGAAGACCCCGACAGCCCCTACGAGCAGTACTTC. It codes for CASSEDPDSPYEQYF.

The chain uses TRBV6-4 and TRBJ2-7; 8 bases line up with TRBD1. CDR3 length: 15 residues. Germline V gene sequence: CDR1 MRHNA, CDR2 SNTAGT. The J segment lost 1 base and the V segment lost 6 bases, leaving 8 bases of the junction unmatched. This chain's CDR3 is CASSPHQGASYEQYF. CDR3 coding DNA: TGTGCCAGCAGCCCCCATCAGGGGGCTTCCTACGAGCAGTACTTC.

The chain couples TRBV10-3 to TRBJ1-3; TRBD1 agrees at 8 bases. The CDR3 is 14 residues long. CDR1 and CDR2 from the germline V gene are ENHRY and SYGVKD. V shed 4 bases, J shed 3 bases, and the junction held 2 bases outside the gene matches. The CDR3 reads CAISAGGVGNTIYF. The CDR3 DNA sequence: TGTGCCATCAGTGCAGGGGGCGTTGGAAACACCATATATTTT.

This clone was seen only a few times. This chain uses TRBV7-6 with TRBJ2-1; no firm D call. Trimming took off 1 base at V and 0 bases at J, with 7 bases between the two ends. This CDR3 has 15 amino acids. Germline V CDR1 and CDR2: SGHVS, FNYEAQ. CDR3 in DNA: TGTGCCAGCAGCTTAGGTCTTAGCTCCTACAATGAGCAGTTCTTC. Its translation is CASSLGLSSYNEQFF.

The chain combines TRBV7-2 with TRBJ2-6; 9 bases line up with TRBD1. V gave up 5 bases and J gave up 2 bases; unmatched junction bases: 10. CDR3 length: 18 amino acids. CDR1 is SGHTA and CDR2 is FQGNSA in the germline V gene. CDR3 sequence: CASSHLGQGTPGANVLTF. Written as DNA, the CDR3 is TGTGCCAGCAGCCACTTGGGACAGGGAACTCCTGGGGCCAACGTCCTGACTTTC.

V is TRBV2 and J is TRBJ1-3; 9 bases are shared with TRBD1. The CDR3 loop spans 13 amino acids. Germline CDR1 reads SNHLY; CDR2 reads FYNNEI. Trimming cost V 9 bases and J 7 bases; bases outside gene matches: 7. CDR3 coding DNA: TGTGCCAGTTCCGGACAGGGGAGGAACACCATATATTTT. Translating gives CASSGQGRNTIYF.

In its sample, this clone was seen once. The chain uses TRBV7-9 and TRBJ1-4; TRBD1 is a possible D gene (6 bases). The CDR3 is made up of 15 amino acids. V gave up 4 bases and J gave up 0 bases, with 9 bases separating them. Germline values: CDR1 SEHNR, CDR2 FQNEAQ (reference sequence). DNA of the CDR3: TGTGCCAGCAGCTCGGGACAAGCAACTAATGAAAAACTGTTTTTT. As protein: CASSSGQATNEKLFF.

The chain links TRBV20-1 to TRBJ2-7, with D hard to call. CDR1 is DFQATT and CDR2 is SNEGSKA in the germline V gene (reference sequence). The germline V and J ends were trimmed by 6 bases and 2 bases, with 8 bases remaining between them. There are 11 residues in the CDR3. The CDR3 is CSAHHTYEQYF. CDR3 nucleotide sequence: TGCAGTGCACACCACACCTACGAGCAGTACTTC.

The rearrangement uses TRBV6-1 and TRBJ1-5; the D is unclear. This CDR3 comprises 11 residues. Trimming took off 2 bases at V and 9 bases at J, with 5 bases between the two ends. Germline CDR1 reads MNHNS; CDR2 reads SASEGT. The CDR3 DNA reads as TGTGCCAGCAGTGAATCGCGGCCCCAGCATTTT. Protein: CASSESRPQHF.

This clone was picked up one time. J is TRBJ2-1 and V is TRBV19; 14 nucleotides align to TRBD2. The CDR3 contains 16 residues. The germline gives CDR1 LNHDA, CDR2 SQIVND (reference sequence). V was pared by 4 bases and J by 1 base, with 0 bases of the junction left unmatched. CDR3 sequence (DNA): TGTGCCAGTAGTAGGACTAGCGGGGGGTCCTACAATGAGCAGTTCTTC. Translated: CASSRTSGGSYNEQFF.

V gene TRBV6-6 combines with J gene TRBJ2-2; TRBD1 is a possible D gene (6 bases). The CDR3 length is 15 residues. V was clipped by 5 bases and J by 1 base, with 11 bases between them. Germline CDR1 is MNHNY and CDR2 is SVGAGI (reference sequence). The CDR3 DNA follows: TGTGCCAGCAGTCACACAGGGATGAACACCGGGGAGCTGTTTTTT. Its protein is CASSHTGMNTGELFF.

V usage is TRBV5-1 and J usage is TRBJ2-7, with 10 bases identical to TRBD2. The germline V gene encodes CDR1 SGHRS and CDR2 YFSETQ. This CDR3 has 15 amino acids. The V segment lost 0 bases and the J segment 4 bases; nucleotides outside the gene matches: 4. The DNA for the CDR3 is TGCGCCAGCAGCTTGGAGACTAGCGGGCCATACGAGCAGTACTTC. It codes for CASSLETSGPYEQYF.

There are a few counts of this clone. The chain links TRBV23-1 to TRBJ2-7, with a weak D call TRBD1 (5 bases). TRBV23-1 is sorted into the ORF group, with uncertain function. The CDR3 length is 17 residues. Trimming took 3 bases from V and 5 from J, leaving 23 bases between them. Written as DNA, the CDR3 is TGCGCCAGCAGTCACCAAACCCAGAGGCCAGGGTTCCACGAGCAGTACTTC. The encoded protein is CASSHQTQRPGFHEQYF.

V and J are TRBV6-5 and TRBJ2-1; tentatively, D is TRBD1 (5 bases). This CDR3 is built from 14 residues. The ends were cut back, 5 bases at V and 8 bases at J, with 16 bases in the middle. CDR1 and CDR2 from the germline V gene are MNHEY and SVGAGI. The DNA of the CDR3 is TGTGCCAGCAGTCTTTCAGGGATTGTCCATGAGCAGTTCTTC. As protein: CASSLSGIVHEQFF.

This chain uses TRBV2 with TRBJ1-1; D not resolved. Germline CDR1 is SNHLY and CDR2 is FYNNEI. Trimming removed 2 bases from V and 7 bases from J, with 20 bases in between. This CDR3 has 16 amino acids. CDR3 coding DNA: TGTGCCAGCAGTGAATACGGGTCTCAATATGGTGGTGAAGCTTTCTTT. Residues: CASSEYGSQYGGEAFF.

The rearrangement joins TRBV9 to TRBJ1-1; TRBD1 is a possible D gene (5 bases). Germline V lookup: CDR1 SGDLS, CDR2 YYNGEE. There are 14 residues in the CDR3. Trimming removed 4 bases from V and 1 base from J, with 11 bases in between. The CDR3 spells CASSSGDSNTEAFF. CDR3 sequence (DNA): TGTGCCAGCAGCTCCGGGGACTCGAACACTGAAGCTTTCTTT.

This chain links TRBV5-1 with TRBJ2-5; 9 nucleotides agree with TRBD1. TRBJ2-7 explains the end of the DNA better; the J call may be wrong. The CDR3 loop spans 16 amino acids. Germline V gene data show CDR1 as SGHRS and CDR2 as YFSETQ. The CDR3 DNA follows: TGCGCCAGCAGCTTGGAGTGGGGACAGGGTACCAACGAGCAGTACTTC. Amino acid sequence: CASSLEWGQGTNEQYF.

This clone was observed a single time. CDR3: CASSFTTGVIQNYGYTF. CDR3 coding DNA: TGTGCCAGCAGTTTCACGACAGGGGTAATCCAAAACTATGGCTACACCTTC. This chain links TRBV27 with TRBJ1-2; TRBD1 matches at 8 bases. From germline, CDR1 is MNHEY and CDR2 SMNVEV (reference sequence). The CDR3 has 17 residues. V dropped 3 bases and J dropped 2; count of bases not matched to a gene: 11.

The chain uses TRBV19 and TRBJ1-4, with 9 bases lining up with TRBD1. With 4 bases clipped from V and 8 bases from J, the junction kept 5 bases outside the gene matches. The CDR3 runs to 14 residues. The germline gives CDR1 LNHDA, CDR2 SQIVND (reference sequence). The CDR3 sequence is CASSTWDREEKLFF. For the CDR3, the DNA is TGTGCCAGTAGTACCTGGGACAGGGAGGAAAAACTGTTTTTT.

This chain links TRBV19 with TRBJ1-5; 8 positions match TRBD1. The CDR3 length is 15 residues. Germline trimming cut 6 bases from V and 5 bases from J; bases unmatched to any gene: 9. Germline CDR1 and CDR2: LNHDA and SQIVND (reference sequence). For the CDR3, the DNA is TGTGCCAGTAGACGACAGGGGTGGGAGGATCAGCCCCAGCATTTT. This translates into CASRRQGWEDQPQHF.